The sequence of this T cell receptor beta chain was determined in a study of blood T cell repertoires in COVID-19. Study-level information: COVID-19 samples collected from the United States, Italy and Spain covered acute and convalescent phases.

As handled by the study authors: How many nucleated cells were present was estimated from reference gene primer amplification. Some clones are missing from TCRdb's copy, which holds only in-frame ones; the method was immunoSEQ multiplex PCR. V, J and clone size derive from that table, while D and trimming were established from the DNA sequence. The profile shows about 150,000 clones, about 85% of them singletons. As to this clone: At one of its ends the junction is not consistent with the germline gene, which may arise from a read error.

This CDR3 contains 17 residues. Germline loops: CDR1 ENHRY, CDR2 SYGVKD. Specimen: peripheral blood. The TCR sequence derives from a woman between 65 and 79 years old with acute or convalescent COVID-19. The chain recombines TRBV10-3 with TRBJ2-3; perhaps TRBD2 as D (5 bases). CDR3 sequence: CAINEGSGYPQADTQYF. CDR3 bases: TGTGCCATCAATGAGGGATCGGGATATCCGCAAGCAGATACGCAGTATTTT.